The 16 T cell receptor beta chains presented below share a single source sample, sequenced in a study of regulatory T cells in long-lasting Graves disease. Construction of TCR beta libraries relied on iRepertoire HTBI primers and on Arm-PCR targeting CDR3 regions. TCRdb independently ran MiXCR on the multiplex PCR reads; one entry per CDR3 protein. Found here are 300,000 to 450,000 distinct CDR3 sequences, about 16% of them singletons; the top ten hold over 20%. Time point of the sample: newly diagnosed GD, antithyroid drugs for less than 3 months. RNA isolated from PBMCs was used to make the TCR library. Sequencing used peripheral blood mononuclear cells (PBMCs), obtained at new diagnosis, from a patient treated with antithyroid drugs. These receptor sequences come from a female donor with Graves disease.

This clonotype was seen at least ten times. This chain joins TRBV7-9 and TRBJ2-2; no reliable D call. Trimming stripped 5 bases from V and 7 bases from J, with 11 bases between. This CDR3 comprises 13 residues. CDR1 SEHNR and CDR2 FQNEAQ come from the germline V gene (reference sequence). The CDR3 sequence: CASSPTSVGELFF. The CDR3 nucleotides are TGTGCCAGCAGCCCTACAAGCGTCGGGGAGCTGTTTTTT.

This clonotype was seen ten or more times. The chain joins TRBV11-2 to TRBJ2-7, with D perhaps assigned TRBD1 or TRBD2 (6 bases each). V dropped 7 bases and J dropped 3 bases, with 19 bases sitting between them. Germline values: CDR1 SGHAT, CDR2 FQNNGV. This CDR3 comprises 15 residues. CDR3 sequence: CASTIGGGLLYEQYF. The CDR3 region has the DNA TGTGCCAGCACAATAGGGGGAGGACTCCTCTACGAGCAGTACTTC.

The chain links TRBV27 to TRBJ1-4; a possible D gene is TRBD1 (6 bases). Germline V gives CDR1 MNHEY, CDR2 SMNVEV (reference sequence). Trimming pared 0 bases from V and 4 bases from J, leaving 12 bases between. The CDR3 loop spans 16 amino acids. This chain's CDR3 is CASSLSGDTFNEKLFF. The CDR3 coding sequence is TGTGCCAGCAGTTTATCGGGGGACACCTTTAATGAAAAACTGTTTTTT.

In this sample, this clonotype turned up once. A far larger clone is off by one base, so a read error is likely. This chain connects TRBV7-2 to TRBJ2-1; 10 bases agree with TRBD2. The CDR3 sequence is 15 residues long. V trimming: 6 bases; J trimming: 13 bases; junction bases outside the gene matches: 15. From germline, CDR1 is SGHTA and CDR2 FQGNSA. The CDR3 loop reads CASSEGAGGQETQFF. Written as DNA, the CDR3 is TGTGCCAGCAGTGAAGGAGCGGGAGGGCAAGAGACCCAGTTCTTC. Full variable domain (rest looked up from reference TRBV7-2 and TRBJ2-1): GAGVSQSPSNKVTEKGKDVELRCDPISGHTALYWYRQSLGQGLEFLIYFQGNSAPDKSGLPSDRFSAERTGGSVSTLTIQRTQQEDSAVYLCASSEGAGGQETQFFGPGTRLTVL.

The table lists this clonotype with a few counts. The chain is built from TRBV20-1 and TRBJ1-2; 8 bases are a match to TRBD1. V was pared by 3 bases and J by 1 base, with 7 bases of the junction left unmatched. The CDR3 has 15 residues. CDR1 is DFQATT and CDR2 is SNEGSKA in the germline V gene (reference sequence). In nucleotides, the CDR3 is TGCAGTGCTAGGGAGGACAGGGTGAATAACTATGGCTACACCTTC. Residues: CSAREDRVNNYGYTF.

This clonotype was recorded many times. The V and J genes are TRBV2 and TRBJ1-1, with D hard to call. Trimming left V 4 bases short and J 4 bases short, with 7 bases between. The CDR3 runs to 12 residues. Germline lookup yields CDR1 SNHLY and CDR2 FYNNEI. CDR3 bases: TGTGCCAGCAGTGTTCTGGGCACTGAAGCTTTCTTT. Its protein is CASSVLGTEAFF.

Concerning this clonotype itself: A much larger clone lies a single base off, so this may be a read error. The chain employs TRBV7-9 and TRBJ2-2; D not certain. Germline CDR1 reads SEHNR; CDR2 reads FQNEAQ (reference sequence). CDR3 size: 12 residues. CDR3 in DNA: TGTGCCAGCAGCGCCACTACCGAGGAGCTGTTTTTT. It codes for CASSATTEELFF.

Of note for this clonotype: This may arise from a read error, as a much more abundant clone is one base away. The chain carries TRBV12-5 and TRBJ1-1, with D unresolved. Germline V CDR1 and CDR2: LGHNT, FRNRAP. The CDR3 contains 14 residues. CDR3 in amino acids: CASGYPTPNTEASF. The CDR3 region has the DNA TGTGCTAGTGGTTACCCCACACCGAACACTGAAGCTTCCTTT.

The sample holds many counts of this clonotype. The chain carries TRBV28 and TRBJ2-1; D possibly corresponds to TRBD2 (6 bases). Germline V gene data show CDR1 as MDHEN and CDR2 as SYDVKM. The germline V and J ends were trimmed by 4 bases and 0 bases, with 22 bases remaining between them. This CDR3 has 19 residues. The CDR3 nucleotides read TGTGCCAGCAGTTGGCCTCGAAGGAGGGAGACCAGCTCCTACAATGAGCAGTTCTTC. Protein product: CASSWPRRRETSSYNEQFF.

This clonotype was seen ten or more times. J is TRBJ2-5 and V is TRBV30, with a weak D call TRBD2 (6 bases). The CDR3 loop spans 15 amino acids. Deletions cut 6 bases from V and 0 bases from J, with 17 bases between. Germline V lookup: CDR1 GTSNPN, CDR2 SVGIG (reference sequence). The CDR3 region is CACRLGGGNQETQYF. In DNA form, the CDR3 reads TGTGCCTGCCGACTGGGCGGCGGGAACCAAGAGACCCAGTACTTC.

This chain links TRBV29-1 with TRBJ2-1, with 7 bases matching TRBD2. This CDR3 spans 15 amino acids. The germline gives CDR1 SQVTM, CDR2 ANQGSEA. V trimming: 6 bases; J trimming: 3 bases; junction bases outside the gene matches: 11. In DNA, the CDR3 is TGCAGCGTCCCCCGGGAAGCGGGACGCTACAATGAGCAGTTCTTC. Translated: CSVPREAGRYNEQFF.

This clonotype was observed a handful of times. The chain couples TRBV18 to TRBJ2-1; D unresolved. CDR1 and CDR2 (germline): KGHSH, LQKENI. The CDR3 is 14 residues long. V was cut by 3 bases and J by 10 bases, with 16 bases left in between. The chain's CDR3 is CASSPHFPAEEQFF. The CDR3 nucleotides are TGTGCCAGCTCACCCCACTTCCCGGCGGAGGAGCAGTTCTTC.

This clonotype was seen ten or more times. The gene calls are TRBV6-1 and TRBJ1-5; unclear D gene. V lost 1 base to trimming and J lost 7 bases, with 14 bases between them. This CDR3 region has 15 residues. CDR1 is MNHNS and CDR2 is SASEGT in the germline V gene. The CDR3 region has the DNA TGTGCCAGCAGTGAAGTCACGGTGGGCGGACAGCCCCAGCATTTT. Translating it yields CASSEVTVGGQPQHF.

CDR3 nucleotide sequence: TGTGCTTCCCGCCCACCGGAAGGGGGGGTCCAAGAGACCCAGTACTTC. Its translation: CASRPPEGGVQETQYF. V is TRBV11-3 and J is TRBJ2-5; possible D gene TRBD2, 7 bases. Germline V CDR1 and CDR2: SGHNT, YENEEA. CDR3 length: 16 amino acids.

This clonotype was picked up many times. V gene TRBV5-1 combines with J gene TRBJ2-5, with a weak D call TRBD1 (6 bases). V gave up 4 bases and J gave up 4 bases, with 14 bases separating them. Germline V gene lookup returns CDR1 SGHRS and CDR2 YFSETQ. This CDR3 spans 14 amino acids. The CDR3 sequence: CASSDPRDTETQYF. The CDR3 DNA reads TGCGCCAGCAGCGATCCCCGGGACACAGAGACCCAGTACTTC.

The chain links TRBV4-1 to TRBJ2-1, with TRBD1 matching 8 bases. J gave up 6 bases and V 2 bases, and 9 bases lay outside the gene matches. The CDR3 extends over 16 amino acids. Germline CDR1 and CDR2: MGHRA and YSYEKL. DNA of the CDR3: TGCGCCAGCAGCCAAACAAGGACAGGGATTGGCAATGAGCAGTTCTTC. Encoded protein: CASSQTRTGIGNEQFF.